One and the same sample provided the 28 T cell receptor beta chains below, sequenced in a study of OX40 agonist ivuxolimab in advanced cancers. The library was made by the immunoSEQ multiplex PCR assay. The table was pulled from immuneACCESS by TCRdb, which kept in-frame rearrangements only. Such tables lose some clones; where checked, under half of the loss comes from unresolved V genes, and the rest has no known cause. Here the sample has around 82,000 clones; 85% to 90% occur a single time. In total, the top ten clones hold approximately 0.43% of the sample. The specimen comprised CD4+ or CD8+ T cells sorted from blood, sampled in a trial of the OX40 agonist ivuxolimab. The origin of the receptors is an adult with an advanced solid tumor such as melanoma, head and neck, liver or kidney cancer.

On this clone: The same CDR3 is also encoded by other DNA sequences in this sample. The CDR3 nucleotides read TGTGCCAGCTCCGTCACTCTGACACCTCAGAACACTGAAGCTTTCTTT. Protein product: CASSVTLTPQNTEAFF. The gene calls are TRBV18 and TRBJ1-1; D uncertain. The V end was cut by 6 bases, the J end by 1 base, with 18 bases between. Germline loops: CDR1 KGHSH, CDR2 LQKENI. CDR3 length: 16 residues. Variable domain in full (rest from reference TRBV18 and TRBJ1-1): NAGVMQNPRHLVRRRGQEARLRCSPMKGHSHVYWYRQLPEEGLKFMVYLQKENIIDESGMPKERFSAEFPKEGPSILRIQQVVRGDSAAYFCASSVTLTPQNTEAFFGQGTRLTVV.

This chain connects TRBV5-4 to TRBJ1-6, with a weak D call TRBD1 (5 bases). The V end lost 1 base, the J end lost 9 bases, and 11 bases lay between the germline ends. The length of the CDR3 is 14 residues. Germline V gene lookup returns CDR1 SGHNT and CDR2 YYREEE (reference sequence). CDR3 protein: CASSLRDPGSPLHF. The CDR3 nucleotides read TGTGCCAGCAGCTTGAGGGACCCCGGTTCACCCCTCCACTTT.

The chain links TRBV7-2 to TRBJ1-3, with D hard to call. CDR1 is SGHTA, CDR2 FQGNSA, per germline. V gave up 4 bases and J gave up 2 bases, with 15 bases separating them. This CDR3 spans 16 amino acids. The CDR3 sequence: CASSSGLLGPGNTIYF. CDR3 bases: TGTGCCAGCAGCTCCGGACTCCTTGGGCCTGGAAACACCATATATTTT. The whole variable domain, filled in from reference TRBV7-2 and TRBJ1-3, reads GAGVSQSPSNKVTEKGKDVELRCDPISGHTALYWYRQSLGQGLEFLIYFQGNSAPDKSGLPSDRFSAERTGGSVSTLTIQRTQQEDSAVYLCASSSGLLGPGNTIYFGEGSWLTVV.

The DNA for the CDR3 is TGTGCCAGCGCTCAGGAGACGAACACTGAAGCTTTCTTT. It codes for CASAQETNTEAFF. The chain recombines TRBV11-3 with TRBJ1-1; D ambiguous. The CDR3 length is 13 residues. Trimming shortened V by 8 bases and J by 1 base, and 11 bases separated the two germline ends. Germline V gene lookup returns CDR1 SGHNT and CDR2 YENEEA.

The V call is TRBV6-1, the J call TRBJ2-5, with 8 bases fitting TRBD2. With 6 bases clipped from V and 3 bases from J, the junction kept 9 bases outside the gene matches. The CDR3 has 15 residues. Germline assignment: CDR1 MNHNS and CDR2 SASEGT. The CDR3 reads CASRDPGLEKETQYF. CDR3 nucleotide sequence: TGTGCCAGCAGAGATCCGGGACTAGAAAAAGAGACCCAGTACTTC.

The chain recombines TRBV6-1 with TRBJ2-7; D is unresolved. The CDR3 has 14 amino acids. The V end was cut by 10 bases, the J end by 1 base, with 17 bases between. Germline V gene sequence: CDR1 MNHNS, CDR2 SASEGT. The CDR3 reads CATLRGDGSYEQYF. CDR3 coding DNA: TGTGCCACCTTAAGAGGTGACGGTTCCTACGAGCAGTACTTC.

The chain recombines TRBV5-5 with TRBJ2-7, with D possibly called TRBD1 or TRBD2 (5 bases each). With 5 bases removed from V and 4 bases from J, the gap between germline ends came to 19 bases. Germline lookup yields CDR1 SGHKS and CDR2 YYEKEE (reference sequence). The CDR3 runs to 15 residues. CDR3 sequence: CASRFGPSEGYEQYF. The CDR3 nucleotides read TGTGCCAGCAGATTCGGGCCCTCCGAGGGGTACGAGCAGTACTTC.

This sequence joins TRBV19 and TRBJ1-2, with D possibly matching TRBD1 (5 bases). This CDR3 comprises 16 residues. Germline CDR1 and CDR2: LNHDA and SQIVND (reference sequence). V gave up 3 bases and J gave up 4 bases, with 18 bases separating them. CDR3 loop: CASSIVGRVFLYGYTF. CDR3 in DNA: TGTGCCAGTAGTATCGTTGGCAGGGTATTCCTCTATGGCTACACCTTC.

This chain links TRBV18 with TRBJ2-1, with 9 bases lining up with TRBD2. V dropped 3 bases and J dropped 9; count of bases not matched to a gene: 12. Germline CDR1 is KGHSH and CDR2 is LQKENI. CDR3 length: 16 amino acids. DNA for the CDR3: TGTGCCAGCTCACCCCCCAGCGGGGGGCCCCCCCGTGAGCAGTTCTTC. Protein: CASSPPSGGPPREQFF. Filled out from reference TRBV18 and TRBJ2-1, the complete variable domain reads NAGVMQNPRHLVRRRGQEARLRCSPMKGHSHVYWYRQLPEEGLKFMVYLQKENIIDESGMPKERFSAEFPKEGPSILRIQQVVRGDSAAYFCASSPPSGGPPREQFFGPGTRLTVL.

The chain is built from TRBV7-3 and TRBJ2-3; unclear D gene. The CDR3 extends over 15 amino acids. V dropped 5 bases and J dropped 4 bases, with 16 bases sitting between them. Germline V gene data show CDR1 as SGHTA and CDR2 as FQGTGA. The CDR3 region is CASSPTASGADTQYF. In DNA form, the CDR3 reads TGTGCCAGCAGCCCGACTGCCTCCGGCGCAGATACGCAGTATTTT.

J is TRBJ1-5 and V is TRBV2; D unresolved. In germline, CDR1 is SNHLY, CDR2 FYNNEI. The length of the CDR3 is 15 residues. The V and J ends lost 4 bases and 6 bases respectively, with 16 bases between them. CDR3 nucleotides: TGTGCCAGCAGTGGACGGGGTGGGTGGATTCAGCCCCAGCATTTT. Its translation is CASSGRGGWIQPQHF. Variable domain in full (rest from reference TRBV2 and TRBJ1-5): EPEVTQTPSHQVTQMGQEVILRCVPISNHLYFYWYRQILGQKVEFLVSFYNNEISEKSEIFDDQFSVERPDGSNFTLKIRSTKLEDSAMYFCASSGRGGWIQPQHFGDGTRLSIL.

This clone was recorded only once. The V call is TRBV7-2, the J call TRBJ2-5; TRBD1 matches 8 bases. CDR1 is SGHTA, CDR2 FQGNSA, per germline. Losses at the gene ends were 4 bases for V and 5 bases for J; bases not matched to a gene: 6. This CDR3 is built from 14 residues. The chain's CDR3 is CASSSNRGRETQYF. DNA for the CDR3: TGTGCCAGCAGCTCTAACAGGGGGAGGGAGACCCAGTACTTC. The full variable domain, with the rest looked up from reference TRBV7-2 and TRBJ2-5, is GAGVSQSPSNKVTEKGKDVELRCDPISGHTALYWYRQSLGQGLEFLIYFQGNSAPDKSGLPSDRFSAERTGGSVSTLTIQRTQQEDSAVYLCASSSNRGRETQYFGPGTRLLVL.

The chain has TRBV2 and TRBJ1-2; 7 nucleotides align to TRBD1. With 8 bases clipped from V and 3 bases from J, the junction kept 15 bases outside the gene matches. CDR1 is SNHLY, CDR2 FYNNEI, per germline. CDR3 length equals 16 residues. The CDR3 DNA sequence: TGTGCCAGCTTTAGGGTTGGGACAGCAACGTACTATGGCTACACCTTC. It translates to CASFRVGTATYYGYTF.

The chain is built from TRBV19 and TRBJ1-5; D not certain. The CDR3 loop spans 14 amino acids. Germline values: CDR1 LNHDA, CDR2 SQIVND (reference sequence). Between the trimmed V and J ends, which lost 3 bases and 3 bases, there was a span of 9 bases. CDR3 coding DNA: TGTGCCAGTAGTATTCCGGGGTTCAATCAGCCCCAGCATTTT. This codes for CASSIPGFNQPQHF. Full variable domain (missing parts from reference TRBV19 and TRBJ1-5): DGGITQSPKYLFRKEGQNVTLSCEQNLNHDAMYWYRQDPGQGLRLIYYSQIVNDFQKGDIAEGYSVSREKKESFPLTVTSAQKNPTAFYLCASSIPGFNQPQHFGDGTRLSIL.

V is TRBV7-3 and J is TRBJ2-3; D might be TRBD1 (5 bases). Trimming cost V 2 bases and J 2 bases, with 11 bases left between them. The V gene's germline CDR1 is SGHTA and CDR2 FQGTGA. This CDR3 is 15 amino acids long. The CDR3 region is CASSLGVGATDTQYF. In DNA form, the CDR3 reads TGTGCCAGCAGCTTAGGGGTTGGGGCCACAGATACGCAGTATTTT.

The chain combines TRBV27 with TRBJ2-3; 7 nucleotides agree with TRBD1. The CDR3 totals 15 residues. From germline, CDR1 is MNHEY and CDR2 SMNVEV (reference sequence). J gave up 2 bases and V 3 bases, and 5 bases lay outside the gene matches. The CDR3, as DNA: TGTGCCAGCAGTTTTAGGACAGGCTACACAGATACGCAGTATTTT. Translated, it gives CASSFRTGYTDTQYF.

The CDR3 sequence is CASSFGDSYTDTQYF. DNA for the CDR3: TGTGCCAGCAGCTTTGGGGACAGCTACACAGATACGCAGTATTTT. The chain uses TRBV5-4 and TRBJ2-3, with 7 bases lining up with TRBD1. The V gene end was trimmed by 2 bases and the J gene end by 2 bases; junction bases not matched to a gene: 5. In germline, CDR1 is SGHNT, CDR2 YYREEE (reference sequence). CDR3 length: 15 amino acids. Complete variable domain (other parts from reference TRBV5-4 and TRBJ2-3): ETGVTQSPTHLIKTRGQQVTLRCSSQSGHNTVSWYQQALGQGPQFIFQYYREEENGRGNFPPRFSGLQFPNYSSELNVNALELDDSALYLCASSFGDSYTDTQYFGPGTRLTVL.

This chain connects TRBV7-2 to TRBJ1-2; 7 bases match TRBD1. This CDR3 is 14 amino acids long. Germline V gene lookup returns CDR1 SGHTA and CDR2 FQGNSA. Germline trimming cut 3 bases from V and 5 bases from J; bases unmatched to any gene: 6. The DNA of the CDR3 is TGTGCCAGCAGCTTTTTGACAGGGACGTATGGCTACACCTTC. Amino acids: CASSFLTGTYGYTF.

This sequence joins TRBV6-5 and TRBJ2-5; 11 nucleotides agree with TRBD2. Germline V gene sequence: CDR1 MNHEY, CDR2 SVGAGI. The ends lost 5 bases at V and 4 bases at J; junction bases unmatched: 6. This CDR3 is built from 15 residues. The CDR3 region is CASSKGLAVRETQYF. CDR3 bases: TGTGCCAGCAGTAAGGGACTAGCGGTACGAGAGACCCAGTACTTC.

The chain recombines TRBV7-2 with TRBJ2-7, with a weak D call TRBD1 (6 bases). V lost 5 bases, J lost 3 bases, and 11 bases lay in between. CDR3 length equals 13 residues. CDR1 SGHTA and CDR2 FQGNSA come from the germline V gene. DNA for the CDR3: TGTGCCAGCAGCCAACAGGGCTTCTACGAGCAGTACTTC. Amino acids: CASSQQGFYEQYF.

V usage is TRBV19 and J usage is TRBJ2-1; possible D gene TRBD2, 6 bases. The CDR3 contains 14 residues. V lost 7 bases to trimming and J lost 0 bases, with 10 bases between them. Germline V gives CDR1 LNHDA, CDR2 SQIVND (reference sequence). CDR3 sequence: CASTKGLSYNEQFF. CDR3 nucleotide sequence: TGTGCCAGTACCAAGGGACTCTCCTACAATGAGCAGTTCTTC.

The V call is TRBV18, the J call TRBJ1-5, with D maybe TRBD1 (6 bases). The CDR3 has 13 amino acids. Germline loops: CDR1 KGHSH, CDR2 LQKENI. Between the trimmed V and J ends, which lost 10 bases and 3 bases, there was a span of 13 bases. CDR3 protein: CATSQGHNQPQHF. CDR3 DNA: TGTGCCACCAGCCAGGGGCACAATCAGCCCCAGCATTTT.

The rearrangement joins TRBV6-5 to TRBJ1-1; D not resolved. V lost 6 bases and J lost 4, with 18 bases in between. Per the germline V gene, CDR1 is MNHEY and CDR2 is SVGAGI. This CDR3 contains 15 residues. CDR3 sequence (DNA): TGTGCCAGCAGCCCCCCCTCAAGTGTCGGCACTGAAGCTTTCTTT. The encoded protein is CASSPPSSVGTEAFF.

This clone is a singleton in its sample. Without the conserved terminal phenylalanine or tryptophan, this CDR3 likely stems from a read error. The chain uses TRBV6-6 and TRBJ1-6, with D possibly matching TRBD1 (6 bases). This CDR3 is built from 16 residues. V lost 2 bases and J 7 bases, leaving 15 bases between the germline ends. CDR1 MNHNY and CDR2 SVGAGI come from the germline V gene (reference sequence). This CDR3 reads CASSYLREGGNSPLHL. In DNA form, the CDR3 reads TGTGCCAGCAGTTACCTCCGAGAGGGGGGAAATTCACCCCTCCACCTT.

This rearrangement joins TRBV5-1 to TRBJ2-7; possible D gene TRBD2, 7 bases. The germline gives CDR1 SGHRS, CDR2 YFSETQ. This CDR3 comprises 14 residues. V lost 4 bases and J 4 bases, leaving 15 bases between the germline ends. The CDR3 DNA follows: TGCGCCAGCAGCCGTACCGGGGGGCTATACGAGCAGTACTTC. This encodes CASSRTGGLYEQYF.

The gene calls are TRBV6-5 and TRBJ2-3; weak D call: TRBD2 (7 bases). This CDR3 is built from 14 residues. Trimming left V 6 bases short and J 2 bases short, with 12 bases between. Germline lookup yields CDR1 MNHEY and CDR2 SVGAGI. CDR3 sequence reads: CASSPGGVTDTQYF. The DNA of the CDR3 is TGTGCCAGCAGCCCGGGGGGCGTCACAGATACGCAGTATTTT.

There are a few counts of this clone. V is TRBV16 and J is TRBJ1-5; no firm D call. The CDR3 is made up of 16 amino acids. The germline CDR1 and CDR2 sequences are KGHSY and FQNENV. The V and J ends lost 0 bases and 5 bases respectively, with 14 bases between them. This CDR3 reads CASSQSSYQQDQPQHF. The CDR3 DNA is TGTGCCAGCAGCCAATCCAGCTACCAGCAGGATCAGCCCCAGCATTTT. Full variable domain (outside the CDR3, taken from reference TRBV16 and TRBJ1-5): GEEVAQTPKHLVRGEGQKAKLYCAPIKGHSYVFWYQQVLKNEFKFLISFQNENVFDETGMPKERFSAKCLPNSPCSLEIQATKLEDSAVYFCASSQSSYQQDQPQHFGDGTRLSIL.

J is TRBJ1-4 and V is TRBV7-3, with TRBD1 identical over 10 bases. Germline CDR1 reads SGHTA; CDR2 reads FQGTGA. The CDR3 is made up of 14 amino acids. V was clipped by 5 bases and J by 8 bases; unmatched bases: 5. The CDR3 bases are TGTGCCAGCAGCCCGGGACAGGGGCGCGAAAAACTGTTTTTT. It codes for CASSPGQGREKLFF.